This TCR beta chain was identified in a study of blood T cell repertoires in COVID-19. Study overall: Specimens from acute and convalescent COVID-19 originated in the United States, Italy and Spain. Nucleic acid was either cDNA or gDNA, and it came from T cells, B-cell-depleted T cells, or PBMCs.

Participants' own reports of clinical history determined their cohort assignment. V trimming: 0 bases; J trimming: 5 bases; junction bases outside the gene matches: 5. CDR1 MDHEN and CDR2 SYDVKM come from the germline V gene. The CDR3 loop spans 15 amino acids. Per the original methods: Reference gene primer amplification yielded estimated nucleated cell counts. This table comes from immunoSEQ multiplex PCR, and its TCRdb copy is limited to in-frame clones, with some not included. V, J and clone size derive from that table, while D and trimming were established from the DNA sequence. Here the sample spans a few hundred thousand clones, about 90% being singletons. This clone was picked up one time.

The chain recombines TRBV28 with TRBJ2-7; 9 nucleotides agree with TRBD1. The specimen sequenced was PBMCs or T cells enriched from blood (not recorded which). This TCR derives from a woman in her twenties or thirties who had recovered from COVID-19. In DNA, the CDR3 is TGTGCCAGCAGTTTATGGGGACAGGGTATCCACGAGCAGTACTTC. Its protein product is CASSLWGQGIHEQYF.